This T cell receptor (beta chain) stems from a study of T cell repertoires in cytomegalovirus infection. Study information: The public TCR beta signatures pointed to both CMV infection and matching HLA type.

Notes on the study in general: Cumulative frequency (of public TCR beta family members) identified carriers of CMV plus the relevant HLA. The response measured ex vivo was dominated by TCR beta clonotypes (HLA-C-restricted and CMV-specific).

To note about this clonotype: Its antigen is undetermined.

The V end lost 4 bases, the J end lost 0 bases, and 19 bases lay between the germline ends. Germline V gene sequence: CDR1 SEHNR, CDR2 FQNEAQ (reference sequence). This CDR3 has 17 amino acids. TCRdb itself ran the reads through MiXCR, one entry per CDR3 protein. The repertoire includes about 160,000 distinct CDR3 sequences, roughly 21% of them detected once, and 20% to 30% sits in the top ten. The source was CD8+ T cells from cultured PBMCs, collected from culture after CMV antigen stimulation. The receptor's source is a human donor in good health (CMV status not recorded). Some clones in this sample may be carry-over from other donors' samples. The gene calls are TRBV7-9 and TRBJ2-7, with unresolved D. The CDR3 nucleotides read TGTGCCAGCAGCTCCTTCCGTGGCGGACCCCTCTCCTACGAGCAGTACTTC. It specifies CASSSFRGGPLSYEQYF.